This T cell receptor (beta chain) was identified during a study of blood T cell repertoires in COVID-19. Study context: PBMCs, B-cell-depleted T cells, or T cells were the source of the cDNA or gDNA that made up the material.

The length of the CDR3 is 13 residues. The germline CDR1 and CDR2 sequences are MDHEN and SYDVKM. After removal of 6 bases from V and 12 bases from J, the junction contained 10 bases not matched to a gene. Per the authors' pipeline: Amplification from reference gene primers served as the basis for estimated nucleated cell counts. Here immunoSEQ multiplex PCR was the method, and the copy in TCRdb shows in-frame clones only, minus some. V and J calls and clone size follow that table, whereas D and trimming were derived from the DNA. The top ten hold under 1.5% of the sample, which has some 210,000 clones, around 90% seen once.

Sequencing was performed on peripheral blood. This chain connects TRBV28 to TRBJ2-7; 11 bases agree with TRBD2. The receptor comes from a man aged 25-45 years with acute or convalescent COVID-19. CDR3 coding DNA: TGTGCCAGCAGGACTAGCGGGACGGGTCATGGGTACTTC. This codes for CASRTSGTGHGYF. The full variable domain, in which reference TRBV28 and TRBJ2-7 provide the parts outside the CDR3, is DVKVTQSSRYLVKRTGEKVFLECVQDMDHENMFWYRQDPGLGLRLIYFSYDVKMKEKGDIPEGYSVSREKKERFSLILESASTNQTSMYLCASRTSGTGHGYFGPGTRLTVT.